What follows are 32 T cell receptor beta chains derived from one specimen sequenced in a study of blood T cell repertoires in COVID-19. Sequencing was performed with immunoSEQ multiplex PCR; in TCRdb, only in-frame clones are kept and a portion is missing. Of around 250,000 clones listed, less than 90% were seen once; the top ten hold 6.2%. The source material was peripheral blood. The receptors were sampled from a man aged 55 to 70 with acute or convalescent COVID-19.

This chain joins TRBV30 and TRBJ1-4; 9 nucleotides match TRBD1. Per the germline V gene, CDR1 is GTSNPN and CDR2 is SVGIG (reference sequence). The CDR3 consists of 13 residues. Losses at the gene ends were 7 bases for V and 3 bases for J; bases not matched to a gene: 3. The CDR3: CAYRDRANEKLFF. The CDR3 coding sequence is TGTGCCTACCGGGACAGGGCTAATGAAAAACTGTTTTTT.

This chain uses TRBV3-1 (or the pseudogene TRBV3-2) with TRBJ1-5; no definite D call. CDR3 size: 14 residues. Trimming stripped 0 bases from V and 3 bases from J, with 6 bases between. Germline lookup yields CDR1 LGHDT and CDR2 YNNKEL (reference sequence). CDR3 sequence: CASSQEQSNQPQHF. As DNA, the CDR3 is TGTGCCAGCAGCCAAGAACAGTCCAATCAGCCCCAGCATTTT.

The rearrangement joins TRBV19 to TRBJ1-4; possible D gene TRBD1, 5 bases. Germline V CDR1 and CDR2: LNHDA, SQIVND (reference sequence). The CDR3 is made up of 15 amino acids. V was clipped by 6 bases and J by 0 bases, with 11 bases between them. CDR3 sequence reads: CASRDQGATNEKLFF. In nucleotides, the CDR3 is TGTGCCAGTAGGGACCAGGGTGCAACTAATGAAAAACTGTTTTTT.

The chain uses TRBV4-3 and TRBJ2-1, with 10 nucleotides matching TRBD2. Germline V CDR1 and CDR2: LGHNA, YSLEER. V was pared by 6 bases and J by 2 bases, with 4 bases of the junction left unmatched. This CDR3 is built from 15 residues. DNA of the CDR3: TGCGCCAGCAGGCCCGGGACTAGCGCCTACAATGAGCAGTTCTTC. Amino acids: CASRPGTSAYNEQFF.

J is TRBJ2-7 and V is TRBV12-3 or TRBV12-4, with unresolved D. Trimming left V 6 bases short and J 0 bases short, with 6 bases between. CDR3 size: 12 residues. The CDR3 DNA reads TGTGCCAGCAGCGCGGCCTCCTACGAGCAGTACTTC. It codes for CASSAASYEQYF.

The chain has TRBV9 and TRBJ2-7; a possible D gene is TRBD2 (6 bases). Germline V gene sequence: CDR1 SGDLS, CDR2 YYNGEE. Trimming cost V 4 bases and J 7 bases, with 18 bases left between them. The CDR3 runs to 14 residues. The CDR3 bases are TGTGCCAGCAGCCCGCGGGACGGCTCTGGGGAGCAGTACTTC. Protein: CASSPRDGSGEQYF.

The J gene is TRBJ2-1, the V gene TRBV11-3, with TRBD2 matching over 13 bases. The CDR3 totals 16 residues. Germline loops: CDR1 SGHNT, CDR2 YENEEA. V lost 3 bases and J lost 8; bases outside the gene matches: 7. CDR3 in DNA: TGTGCCAGCAGCTTGGGTACTAGCGGGAGGGTCGATGAGCAGTTCTTC. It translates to CASSLGTSGRVDEQFF. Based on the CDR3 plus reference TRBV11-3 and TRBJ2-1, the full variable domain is EAGVVQSPRYKIIEKKQPVAFWCNPISGHNTLYWYLQNLGQGPELLIRYENEEAVDDSQLPKDRFSAERLKGVDSTLKIQPAELGDSAVYLCASSLGTSGRVDEQFFGPGTRLTVL.

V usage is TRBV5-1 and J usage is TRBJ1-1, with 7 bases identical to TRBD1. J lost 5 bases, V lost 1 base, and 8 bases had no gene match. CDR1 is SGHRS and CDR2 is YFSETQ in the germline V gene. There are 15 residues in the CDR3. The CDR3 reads CASSLTTGSKTEAFF. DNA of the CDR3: TGCGCCAGCAGCTTGACGACAGGGAGTAAGACTGAAGCTTTCTTT.

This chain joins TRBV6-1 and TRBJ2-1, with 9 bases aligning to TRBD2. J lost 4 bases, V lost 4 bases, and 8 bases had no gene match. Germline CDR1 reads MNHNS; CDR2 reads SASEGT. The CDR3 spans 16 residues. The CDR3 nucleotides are TGTGCCAGCAGTGGGCACGGGACTAGCTTTTACAATGAGCAGTTCTTC. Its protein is CASSGHGTSFYNEQFF.

Written as DNA, the CDR3 is TGTGCCAGCAGAGATTATATGGGGGGGACTAGCGACAACATTCAGTACTTC. This translates into CASRDYMGGTSDNIQYF. The chain recombines TRBV11-2 with TRBJ2-4; 10 positions agree with TRBD2. Germline-derived CDR1 and CDR2 are SGHAT and FQNNGV. With V trimmed by 6 bases and J by 7 bases, 15 bases remained unmatched. CDR3 length: 17 amino acids.

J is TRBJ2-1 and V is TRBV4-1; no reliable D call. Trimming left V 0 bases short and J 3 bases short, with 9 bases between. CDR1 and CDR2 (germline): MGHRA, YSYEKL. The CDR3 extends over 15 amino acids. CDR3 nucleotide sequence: TGCGCCAGCAGCCAAGATTCGAGTAACTACAATGAGCAGTTCTTC. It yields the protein CASSQDSSNYNEQFF.

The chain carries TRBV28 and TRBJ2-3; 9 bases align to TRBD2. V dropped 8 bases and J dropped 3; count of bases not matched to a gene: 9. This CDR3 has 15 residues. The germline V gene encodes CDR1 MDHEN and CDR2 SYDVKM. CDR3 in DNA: TGTGCCAGCGGCCTGAGCGGGAGGCAGACAGATACGCAGTATTTT. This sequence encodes CASGLSGRQTDTQYF.

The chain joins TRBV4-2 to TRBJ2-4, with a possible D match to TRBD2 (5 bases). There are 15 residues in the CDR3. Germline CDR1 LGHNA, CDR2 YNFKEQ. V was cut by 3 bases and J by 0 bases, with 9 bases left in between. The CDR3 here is CASSHSGVAKNIQYF. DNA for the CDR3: TGTGCCAGCAGCCACAGCGGAGTAGCCAAAAACATTCAGTACTTC.

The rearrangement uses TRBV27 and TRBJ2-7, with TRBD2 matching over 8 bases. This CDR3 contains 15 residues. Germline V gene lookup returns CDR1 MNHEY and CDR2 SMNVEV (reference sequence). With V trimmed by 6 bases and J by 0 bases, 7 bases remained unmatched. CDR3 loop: CASSPTSAYSYEQYF. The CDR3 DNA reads TGTGCCAGCAGCCCGACTAGCGCCTACTCCTACGAGCAGTACTTC.

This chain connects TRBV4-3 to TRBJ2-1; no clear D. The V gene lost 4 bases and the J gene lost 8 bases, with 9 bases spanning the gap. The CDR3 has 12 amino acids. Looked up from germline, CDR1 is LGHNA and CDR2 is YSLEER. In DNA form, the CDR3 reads TGCGCCAGCAGCCGAGACTTAGATGAGCAGTTCTTC. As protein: CASSRDLDEQFF.

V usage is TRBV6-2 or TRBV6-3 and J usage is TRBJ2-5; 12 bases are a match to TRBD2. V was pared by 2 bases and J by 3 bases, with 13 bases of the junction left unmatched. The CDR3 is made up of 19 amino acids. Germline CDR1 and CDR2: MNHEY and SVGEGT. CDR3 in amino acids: CASSYPPTSLAGGKETQYF. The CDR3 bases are TGTGCCAGCAGTTACCCGCCTACCAGCCTAGCGGGAGGGAAAGAGACCCAGTACTTC.

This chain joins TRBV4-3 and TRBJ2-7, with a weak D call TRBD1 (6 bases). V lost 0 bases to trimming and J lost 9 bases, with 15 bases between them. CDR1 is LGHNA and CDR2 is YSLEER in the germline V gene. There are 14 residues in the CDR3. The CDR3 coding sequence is TGCGCCAGCAGCCAAGATTTTATGGGGGCAAGGCAGTACTTC. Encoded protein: CASSQDFMGARQYF.

CDR3 sequence: CASSLGLAGDLQETQYF. CDR3 nucleotide sequence: TGTGCCAGCAGCTTGGGACTAGCGGGAGATCTCCAAGAGACCCAGTACTTC. V gene TRBV13 combines with J gene TRBJ2-5, with 14 bases aligning to TRBD2. The CDR3 consists of 17 residues. V trimming: 3 bases; J trimming: 1 base; junction bases outside the gene matches: 4. Looked up from germline, CDR1 is PRHDT and CDR2 is FYEKMQ (reference sequence).

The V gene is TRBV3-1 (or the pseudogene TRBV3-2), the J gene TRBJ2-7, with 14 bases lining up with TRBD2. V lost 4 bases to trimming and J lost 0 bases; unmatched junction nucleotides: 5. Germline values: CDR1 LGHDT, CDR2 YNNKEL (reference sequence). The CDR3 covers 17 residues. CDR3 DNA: TGTGCCAGCAGCCTGACTAGCGGGAGGGCTAGCTCCTACGAGCAGTACTTC. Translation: CASSLTSGRASSYEQYF.

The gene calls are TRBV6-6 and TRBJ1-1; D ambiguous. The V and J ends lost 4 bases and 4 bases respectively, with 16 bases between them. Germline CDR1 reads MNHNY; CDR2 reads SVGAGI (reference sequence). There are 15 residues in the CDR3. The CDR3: CASSLSSARFTEAFF. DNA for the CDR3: TGTGCCAGCAGTTTGTCCTCGGCGAGGTTCACTGAAGCTTTCTTT.

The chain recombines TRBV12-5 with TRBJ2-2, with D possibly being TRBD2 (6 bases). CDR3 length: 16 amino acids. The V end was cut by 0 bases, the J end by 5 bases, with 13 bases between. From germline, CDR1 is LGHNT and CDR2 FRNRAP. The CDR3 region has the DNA TGTGCTAGTGGTTTGGTAGGTTTAGGGAGGACCGGGGAGCTGTTTTTT. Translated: CASGLVGLGRTGELFF. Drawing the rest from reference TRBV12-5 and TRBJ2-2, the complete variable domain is DARVTQTPRHKVTEMGQEVTMRCQPILGHNTVFWYRQTMMQGLELLAYFRNRAPLDDSGMPKDRFSAEMPDATLATLKIQPSEPRDSAVYFCASGLVGLGRTGELFFGEGSRLTVL.

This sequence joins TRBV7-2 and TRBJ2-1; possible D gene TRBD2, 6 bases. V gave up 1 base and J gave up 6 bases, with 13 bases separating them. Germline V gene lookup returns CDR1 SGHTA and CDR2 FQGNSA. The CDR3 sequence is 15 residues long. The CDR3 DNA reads TGTGCCAGCAGCTTAGTCCCGGGAGTGGGCAATGAGCAGTTCTTC. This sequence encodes CASSLVPGVGNEQFF. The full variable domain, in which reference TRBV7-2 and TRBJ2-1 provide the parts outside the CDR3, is GAGVSQSPSNKVTEKGKDVELRCDPISGHTALYWYRQSLGQGLEFLIYFQGNSAPDKSGLPSDRFSAERTGGSVSTLTIQRTQQEDSAVYLCASSLVPGVGNEQFFGPGTRLTVL.

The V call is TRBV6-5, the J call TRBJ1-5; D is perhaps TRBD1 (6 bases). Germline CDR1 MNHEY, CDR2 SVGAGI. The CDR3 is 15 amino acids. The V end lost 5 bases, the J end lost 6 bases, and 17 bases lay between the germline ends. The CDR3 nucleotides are TGTGCCAGCAGTCCTCGCGGGGGCTGGAGTCAGCCCCAGCATTTT. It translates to CASSPRGGWSQPQHF.

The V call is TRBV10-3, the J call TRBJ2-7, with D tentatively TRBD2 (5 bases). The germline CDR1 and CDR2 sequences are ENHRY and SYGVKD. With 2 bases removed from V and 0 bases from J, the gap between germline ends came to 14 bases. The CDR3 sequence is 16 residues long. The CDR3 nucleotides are TGTGCCATCAGTGAGACCCCGGGGTCTTCCTCCTACGAGCAGTACTTC. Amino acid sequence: CAISETPGSSSYEQYF.

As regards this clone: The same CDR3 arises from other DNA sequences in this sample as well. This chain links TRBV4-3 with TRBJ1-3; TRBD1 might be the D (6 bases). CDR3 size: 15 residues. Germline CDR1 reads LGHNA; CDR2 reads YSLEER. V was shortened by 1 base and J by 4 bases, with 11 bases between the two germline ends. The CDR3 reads CASSQVTGTGNTIYF. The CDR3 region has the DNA TGCGCCAGCAGCCAAGTTACCGGGACAGGAAACACCATATATTTT.

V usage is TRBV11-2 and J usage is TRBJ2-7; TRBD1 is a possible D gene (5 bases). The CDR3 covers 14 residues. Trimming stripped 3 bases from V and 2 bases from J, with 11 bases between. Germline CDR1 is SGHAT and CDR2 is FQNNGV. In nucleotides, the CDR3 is TGTGCCAGCAGCTTGCCGACAGATCCCTACGAGCAGTACTTC. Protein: CASSLPTDPYEQYF.

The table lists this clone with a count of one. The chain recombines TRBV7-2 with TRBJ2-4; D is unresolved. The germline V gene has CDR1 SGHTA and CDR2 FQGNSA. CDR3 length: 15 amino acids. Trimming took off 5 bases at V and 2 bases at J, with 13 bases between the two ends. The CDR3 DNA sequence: TGTGCCAGCAGCGTGACGGCGCGGACCAAAAACATTCAGTACTTC. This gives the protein CASSVTARTKNIQYF.

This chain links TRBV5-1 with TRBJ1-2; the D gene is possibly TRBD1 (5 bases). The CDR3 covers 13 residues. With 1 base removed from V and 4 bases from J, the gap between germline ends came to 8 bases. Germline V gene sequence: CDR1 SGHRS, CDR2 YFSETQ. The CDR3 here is CASSLRGSYGYTF. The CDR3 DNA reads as TGCGCCAGCAGCTTGAGGGGAAGCTATGGCTACACCTTC. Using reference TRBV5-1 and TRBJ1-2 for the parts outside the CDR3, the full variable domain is KAGVTQTPRYLIKTRGQQVTLSCSPISGHRSVSWYQQTPGQGLQFLFEYFSETQRNKGNFPGRFSGRQFSNSRSEMNVSTLELGDSALYLCASSLRGSYGYTFGSGTRLTVV.

This chain's CDR3 is CASSEEVWTTNEKLFF. The CDR3 nucleotides are TGTGCCAGCAGCGAGGAGGTTTGGACAACTAATGAAAAACTGTTTTTT. This chain links TRBV7-9 with TRBJ1-4, with D unresolved. In germline, CDR1 is SEHNR, CDR2 FQNEAQ (reference sequence). The CDR3 is made up of 16 amino acids. With 5 bases removed from V and 0 bases from J, the gap between germline ends came to 13 bases.

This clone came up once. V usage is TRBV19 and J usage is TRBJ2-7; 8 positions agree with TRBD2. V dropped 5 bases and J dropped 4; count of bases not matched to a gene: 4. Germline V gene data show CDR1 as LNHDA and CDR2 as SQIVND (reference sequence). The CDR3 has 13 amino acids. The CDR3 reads CASSYREGYEQYF. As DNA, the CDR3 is TGTGCCAGTAGTTACCGGGAGGGATACGAGCAGTACTTC.

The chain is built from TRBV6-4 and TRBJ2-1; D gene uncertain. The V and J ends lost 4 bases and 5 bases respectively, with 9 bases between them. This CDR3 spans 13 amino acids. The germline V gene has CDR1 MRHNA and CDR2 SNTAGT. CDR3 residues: CASSGDIHNEQFF. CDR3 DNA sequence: TGTGCCAGCAGTGGAGACATCCACAATGAGCAGTTCTTC.

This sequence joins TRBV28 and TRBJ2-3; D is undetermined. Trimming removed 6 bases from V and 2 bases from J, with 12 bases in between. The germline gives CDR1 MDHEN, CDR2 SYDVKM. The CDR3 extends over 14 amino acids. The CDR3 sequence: CASSARVSTDTQYF. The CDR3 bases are TGTGCCAGCAGCGCCCGGGTGTCCACAGATACGCAGTATTTT.